One T cell receptor (beta chain) is described in this entry. Its antigen has not been determined. Per-nucleotide qualities are absent, and no much larger clonotype sits a single base away. The method was the immunoSEQ multiplex PCR assay. This is the immuneACCESS table as TCRdb keeps it, with only in-frame sequences that have V and J called. A part of the clones is gone; compared with another copy, unresolved V genes explain less than half, and the rest is unexplained. This sample has tens of thousands of clones in its table, and over 75% of those were observed once. The ten top clones hold approximately 11% of the sample. This sample was taken from a study of T cell changes during pregnancy in multiple sclerosis (dated by TCRdb to between 2019 and 2020). As for the study more broadly: The study examined how the T cell repertoire changed over the course of pregnancy in women with multiple sclerosis.

CDR1 MNHEY and CDR2 SMNVEV were looked up in the germline V gene (reference sequence). V is pared back by 5 bases and J by 4 bases, with 9 bases lying between the germline termini. The CDR3 runs 13 amino acids, cysteine and phenylalanine included. The retained sequence is limited to the CDR3, 39 bases, with the frame set at the first base. This clonotype originated in a female donor with multiple sclerosis, enrolled in a pregnancy study. The material was CD8+ T cells from peripheral blood mononuclear cells, obtained in the third trimester of pregnancy. The rearrangement combines TRBV27 with TRBJ1-5, with TRBD1 as a weak D call on 5 bases. The sequenced DNA is TGTGCCAGCAGTCCGCAGGGTAATCAGCCCCAGCATTTT. This translates into CASSPQGNQPQHF.